This TCR beta chain was sequenced for a study of blood T cells in healthy people across ages. Study findings and constraints: Researchers report that TCR beta diversity correlated strongly with naive T cell percentage.

Each sample had at least 6.5 million PBMCs isolated. CDR1 and CDR2 (germline): SGHTA, FQGNSA. The V segment lost 7 bases and the J segment 11 bases; nucleotides outside the gene matches: 16. CDR3 length: 15 amino acids. Then a second PCR, running roughly 7 to 11 cycles, was carried out with a sample-barcoded 5' primer and a J-beta primer mix. Sequencing yielded, for each sample, at least 2.5 million paired-end reads carrying CDR3. TCRdb called the 5' RACE reads again in MiXCR, with one record for every CDR3 protein. The sample has approximately 800,000 distinct CDR3 sequences; roughly 64% are singletons. This clonotype occurred a few times. The antigen remains unidentified.

The receptor's source is a man aged 25-45 years in good health. Sequencing input: blood. The chain carries TRBV7-2 and TRBJ2-5; 10 nucleotides match TRBD2. Written as DNA, the CDR3 is TGTGCCAGCACGTGGGAGCGGGGGGGTTACGATGAGCAGTACTTC. It specifies CASTWERGGYDEQYF.